The 4 T cell receptor beta chains below all came from one sample that was sequenced in a study of cytomegalovirus exposure and HLA in healthy donors. The PCR used 60 Vbeta and 13 Jbeta primers. This table comes from immunoSEQ multiplex PCR, and its TCRdb copy is limited to in-frame clones, with some not included. The sample records 150,000 or so clones, roughly 80% being singletons. Specimen: PBMCs. The receptors come from a man aged 50 to 60 in good health and CMV-seropositive.

The chain has TRBV7-2 and TRBJ1-1; D is perhaps TRBD1 (5 bases). V shed 1 base and J shed 1 base, with 10 bases lying between them. Germline V gives CDR1 SGHTA, CDR2 FQGNSA. This CDR3 contains 15 residues. The CDR3 is CASSLVGDRNTEAFF. As DNA, the CDR3 is TGTGCCAGCAGCTTAGTTGGTGACAGGAACACTGAAGCTTTCTTT.

The V call is TRBV5-1, the J call TRBJ2-7, with 9 nucleotides matching TRBD1. The CDR3 has 15 residues. V trimming: 7 bases; J trimming: 4 bases; junction bases outside the gene matches: 12. CDR1 SGHRS and CDR2 YFSETQ come from the germline V gene. CDR3 sequence (DNA): TGCGCCAGCTCTCCGTGGGGACAGGGAATTTACGAGCAGTACTTC. Translating it yields CASSPWGQGIYEQYF.

V and J are TRBV4-3 and TRBJ1-3; D perhaps matches TRBD1 (6 bases). Germline CDR1 LGHNA, CDR2 YSLEER. The V end was cut by 2 bases, the J end by 1 base, with 9 bases between. This CDR3 spans 15 amino acids. DNA for the CDR3: TGCGCCAGCAGCCAAAGACAGGTTTCTGGAAACACCATATATTTT. It encodes CASSQRQVSGNTIYF.

A few counts support this clone. The junction does not match germline at one end; this may be a read error. The V and J genes are TRBV7-7 and TRBJ2-1; D is ambiguous. The CDR3 contains 15 residues. The germline V gene encodes CDR1 SSHAT and CDR2 FNYEAQ (reference sequence). For the CDR3, the DNA is TGTGCTAGCAGCGCCGATCTCGGCTCCTACAATGAGCAGTTCTTC. Encoded protein: CASSADLGSYNEQFF.